A single sample is the source of the 23 T cell receptor beta chains below, sequenced in a study of T cells in Graves' hyperthyroidism and ophthalmopathy (dated by TCRdb to 2018 to 2020). The library relied on multiplex PCR. The sequencer was an Illumina HiSeq 2000. Amplification of TCR beta CDR3 regions was carried out from RNA transcripts. For the first round of RT-PCR on the TCR CDR3, the HTBI primer set was used together with the Qiagen OneStep RT-PCR kit. Using fastp trimming at Q25 and MiXCR clonotype assembly, TCRdb reanalyzed the public sequencing data and kept in-frame beta chains. Rows are unified per CDR3 protein, each entry keeping the most common DNA and genes. The sample contains more than 20,000 distinct CDR3 sequences, under 55% of them found a single time. About a quarter of the sample lies in the top ten. Sample: blood. These receptors all come from a woman in her 40s with Graves' hyperthyroidism that later progressed to Graves' ophthalmopathy.

The V gene is TRBV6-5, the J gene TRBJ1-2; possibly TRBD1 for D (5 bases). The CDR3 has 15 amino acids. V lost 5 bases and J lost 4, with 17 bases in between. Germline assignment: CDR1 MNHEY and CDR2 SVGAGI. The DNA of the CDR3 is TGTGCCAGCAGTACCTCTAGGCAGGGAGGCTATGGCTACACCTTC. Protein sequence: CASSTSRQGGYGYTF.

In regard to this clonotype: The junction differs from germline at one of its ends, possibly a read error. The gene calls are TRBV6-1 and TRBJ2-3, with D possibly being TRBD2 (6 bases). Germline V lookup: CDR1 MNHNS, CDR2 SASEGT. This CDR3 is 15 amino acids long. DNA for the CDR3: TGTGCCAGCGGACGACTAGAGGACTCCACAGGTACGCAGTATTTT. As protein: CASGRLEDSTGTQYF.

The sample holds a few counts of this clonotype. V is TRBV10-3 and J is TRBJ1-6, with D possibly TRBD1 on 5 matching bases. Germline CDR1 and CDR2: ENHRY and SYGVKD. The ends were cut back, 3 bases at V and 8 bases at J, with 11 bases in the middle. The CDR3 consists of 14 residues. The CDR3 nucleotides read TGTGCCATCAGTGATGGGGGGACGGATTCACCCCTCCACTTT. This translates into CAISDGGTDSPLHF.

By sample share, this clonotype is medium-sized. This chain uses TRBV10-3 with TRBJ2-7; TRBD2 matches at 12 bases. Germline V gives CDR1 ENHRY, CDR2 SYGVKD. Germline trimming cut 6 bases from V and 4 bases from J; bases unmatched to any gene: 4. There are 14 residues in the CDR3. The CDR3 DNA reads TGTGCCATCAGCGGGACTAGCGGGTTGTACGAGCAGTACTTC. It translates to CAISGTSGLYEQYF.

This chain connects TRBV14 to TRBJ2-6, with D hard to call. The ends were cut back, 4 bases at V and 4 bases at J, with 14 bases in the middle. The CDR3 covers 16 residues. Germline assignment: CDR1 SGHDN and CDR2 FVKESK. The CDR3 DNA sequence: TGTGCCAGCAGCCTAACCCCAGTCGCCGGGGCCAACGTCCTGACTTTC. It yields the protein CASSLTPVAGANVLTF.

By sample fraction, this clonotype is medium-sized. The chain carries TRBV9 and TRBJ2-1, with D uncertain. V was cut by 0 bases and J by 10 bases, with 8 bases left in between. This CDR3 comprises 12 residues. The V gene's germline CDR1 is SGDLS and CDR2 YYNGEE. The CDR3 here is CASSVASYEQFF. CDR3 bases: TGTGCCAGCAGCGTAGCCAGCTACGAGCAGTTCTTC.

The DNA for the CDR3 is TGTGCCAGCAAAGTAGGACAGCTCGGTCCCTACACCTTC. The encoded protein is CASKVGQLGPYTF. The chain combines TRBV6-1 with TRBJ1-2; tentatively, D is TRBD1 (6 bases). The CDR3 sequence is 13 residues long. Germline V lookup: CDR1 MNHNS, CDR2 SASEGT. V was clipped by 7 bases and J by 10 bases, with 19 bases between them.

The V gene is TRBV7-2, the J gene TRBJ1-1, with D possibly TRBD1 on 5 matching bases. The germline CDR1 and CDR2 sequences are SGHTA and FQGNSA. V was trimmed by 6 bases and J by 6 bases, leaving 17 bases between them. The CDR3 extends over 14 amino acids. In nucleotides, the CDR3 is TGTGCCAGCAGTCTCCAGGGAATTCTCGCTGAAGCTTTCTTT. Amino acids: CASSLQGILAEAFF.

This clonotype is labeled as large (0.1 to 1%). V gene TRBV20-1 combines with J gene TRBJ1-6; D is ambiguous. CDR1 and CDR2 from the germline V gene are DFQATT and SNEGSKA (reference sequence). The CDR3 loop spans 12 amino acids. The V and J ends lost 4 bases and 6 bases respectively, with 7 bases between them. CDR3: CSANMGNSPLHF. DNA for the CDR3: TGCAGTGCTAATATGGGTAATTCACCCCTCCACTTT.

This clonotype has only a few counts. The chain couples TRBV15 to TRBJ2-3, with D possibly TRBD2 on 6 matching bases. V was shortened by 3 bases and J by 2 bases, with 15 bases between the two germline ends. Germline V gene sequence: CDR1 LNHNV, CDR2 YYDKDF (reference sequence). The CDR3 sequence is 16 residues long. Here the CDR3 DNA reads TGTGCCACCAGCAGCCCTTTAGCGGCTTTCACAGATACGCAGTATTTT. Protein product: CATSSPLAAFTDTQYF.

The CDR3 region is CSARDIGGEQPQHF. The CDR3 DNA follows: TGCAGTGCTAGAGATATCGGAGGGGAGCAGCCCCAGCATTTT. The V gene is TRBV20-1, the J gene TRBJ1-5; D possibly corresponds to TRBD1 (5 bases). The germline V and J ends were trimmed by 0 bases and 7 bases, with 13 bases remaining between them. The CDR3 loop spans 14 amino acids. Germline V gene sequence: CDR1 DFQATT, CDR2 SNEGSKA (reference sequence).

The chain employs TRBV29-1 and TRBJ1-2; 9 bases line up with TRBD1. V was clipped by 3 bases and J by 8 bases; unmatched bases: 4. The CDR3 is 12 amino acids. Looked up from germline, CDR1 is SQVTM and CDR2 is ANQGSEA. CDR3 sequence: CSVDRTGDGYTF. The CDR3, as DNA: TGCAGCGTTGACAGGACAGGGGACGGCTACACCTTC.

The J gene is TRBJ2-3, the V gene TRBV14; no clear D gene. Trimming pared 1 base from V and 4 bases from J, leaving 12 bases between. The CDR3 consists of 15 residues. Germline CDR1 and CDR2: SGHDN and FVKESK. The CDR3 protein is CASSQVRPGPDTQYF. In DNA form, the CDR3 reads TGTGCCAGCAGCCAAGTCCGTCCCGGTCCAGATACGCAGTATTTT.

The chain combines TRBV6-1 with TRBJ2-5, with D unclear. Germline values: CDR1 MNHNS, CDR2 SASEGT. The CDR3 loop spans 12 amino acids. V gave up 3 bases and J gave up 2 bases, with 4 bases separating them. CDR3 bases: TGTGCCAGCAGTGACGGACAAGAGACCCAGTACTTC. This gives the protein CASSDGQETQYF.

This clonotype showed up many times. The V call is TRBV6-1, the J call TRBJ2-1; the D gene is possibly TRBD2 (7 bases). V was shortened by 0 bases and J by 10 bases, with 19 bases between the two germline ends. Germline CDR1 is MNHNS and CDR2 is SASEGT. CDR3 length: 16 amino acids. CDR3 in DNA: TGTGCCAGCAGTGAAGCGGAGGGGGAGGGAGGGAGGGAGCAGTTCTTC. As protein: CASSEAEGEGGREQFF.

This clonotype was seen only a few times. V and J are TRBV7-6 and TRBJ2-1; D is uncertain. There are 13 residues in the CDR3. CDR1 and CDR2 from the germline V gene are SGHVS and FNYEAQ. The V end lost 5 bases, the J end lost 7 bases, and 12 bases lay between the germline ends. CDR3 residues: CASSRTAANEQFF. The CDR3 coding sequence is TGTGCCAGCAGCCGCACGGCGGCAAATGAGCAGTTCTTC.

This clonotype appeared many times. The chain employs TRBV24-1 and TRBJ2-1; 9 bases map to TRBD2. Germline CDR1 KGHDR, CDR2 SFDVKD. The CDR3 totals 14 residues. V gave up 7 bases and J gave up 7 bases; unmatched junction bases: 7. The CDR3 spells CATSVSSGVNEQFF. CDR3 in DNA: TGTGCCACCAGCGTTTCTAGCGGGGTAAATGAGCAGTTCTTC.

Note on this clonotype: The junction departs from the called germline gene at one end, perhaps through a read error. This rearrangement joins TRBV25-1 to TRBJ2-7; D ambiguous. The length of the CDR3 is 11 residues. CDR1 is MGHDK, CDR2 SYGVNS, per germline. The CDR3 bases are TGTCCCAGCAGTAAACATGCCGAGCAGTACTTC. Its protein product is CPSSKHAEQYF.

Many counts were recorded for this clonotype. The CDR3 sequence: CAISEGSKDNEQFF. CDR3 in DNA: TGTGCCATCAGTGAGGGGAGTAAGGACAATGAGCAGTTCTTC. The chain couples TRBV10-3 to TRBJ2-1, with D perhaps matching TRBD2 (5 bases). The germline V gene encodes CDR1 ENHRY and CDR2 SYGVKD. The CDR3 extends over 14 amino acids. The V gene lost 2 bases and the J gene lost 5 bases, with 10 bases spanning the gap.

This clonotype ranks as medium-sized (0.01 to 0.1%). CDR3 sequence: CSASYTGIQETQYF. The CDR3 region has the DNA TGCAGTGCTAGCTACACAGGGATCCAGGAGACCCAGTACTTC. The chain links TRBV20-1 to TRBJ2-5; D might be TRBD1 (6 bases). This CDR3 has 14 residues. V lost 3 bases to trimming and J lost 5 bases, with 16 bases between them. Germline V gene lookup returns CDR1 DFQATT and CDR2 SNEGSKA (reference sequence).

By share, this clonotype ranks as medium-sized. In DNA form, the CDR3 reads TGTGCCAGTAGTACCAATAGCGGGTCCTACGAGCAGTACTTC. It encodes CASSTNSGSYEQYF. This chain links TRBV19 with TRBJ2-7; 7 nucleotides match TRBD2. Germline V gives CDR1 LNHDA, CDR2 SQIVND (reference sequence). CDR3 size: 14 residues. The V gene end was trimmed by 4 bases and the J gene end by 1 base; junction bases not matched to a gene: 4. Filled out from reference TRBV19 and TRBJ2-7, the complete variable domain reads DGGITQSPKYLFRKEGQNVTLSCEQNLNHDAMYWYRQDPGQGLRLIYYSQIVNDFQKGDIAEGYSVSREKKESFPLTVTSAQKNPTAFYLCASSTNSGSYEQYFGPGTRLTVT.

This clonotype was seen ten or more times. V and J are TRBV6-5 and TRBJ2-6; D is unclear. CDR3 length equals 14 residues. Trimming took off 5 bases at V and 0 bases at J, with 5 bases between the two ends. Germline values: CDR1 MNHEY, CDR2 SVGAGI. The DNA of the CDR3 is TGTGCCAGCAGTCCGGACTCTGGGGCCAACGTCCTGACTTTC. It codes for CASSPDSGANVLTF.

This clonotype came up a few times. The genes are TRBV6-2 or TRBV6-3 and TRBJ2-2; possibly TRBD1 for D (5 bases). V shed 6 bases and J shed 6 bases, with 8 bases lying between them. CDR3 length equals 12 residues. The germline V gene encodes CDR1 MNHEY and CDR2 SVGEGT. Here the CDR3 reads CASRPQAGELFF. The CDR3 DNA follows: TGTGCCAGCAGACCACAGGCCGGGGAGCTGTTTTTT.